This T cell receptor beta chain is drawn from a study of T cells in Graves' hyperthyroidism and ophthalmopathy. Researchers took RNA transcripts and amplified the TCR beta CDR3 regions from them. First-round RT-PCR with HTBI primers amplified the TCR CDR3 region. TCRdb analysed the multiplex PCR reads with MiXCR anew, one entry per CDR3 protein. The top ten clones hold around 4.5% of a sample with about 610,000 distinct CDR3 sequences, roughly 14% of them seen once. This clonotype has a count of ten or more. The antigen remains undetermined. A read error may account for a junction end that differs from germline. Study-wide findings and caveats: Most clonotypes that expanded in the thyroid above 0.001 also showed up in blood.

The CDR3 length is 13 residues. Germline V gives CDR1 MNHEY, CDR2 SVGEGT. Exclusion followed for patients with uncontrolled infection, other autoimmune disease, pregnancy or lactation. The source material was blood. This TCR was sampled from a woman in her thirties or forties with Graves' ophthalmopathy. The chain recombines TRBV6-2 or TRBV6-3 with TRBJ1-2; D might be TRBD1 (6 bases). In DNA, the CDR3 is TGTGCCTGCAGTTACTACAGGGCTCGAGGCTACACCTTC. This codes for CACSYYRARGYTF.